One T cell receptor (beta chain) is described in this entry. CDR1 and CDR2 from the germline V gene are SGHVS and FQNEAQ. V gave up 4 bases and J gave up 3 bases; unmatched junction bases: 9. This CDR3 has 16 amino acids. This sample stems from a study of T cell changes during pregnancy in multiple sclerosis. Assay: immunoSEQ multiplex PCR; the TCRdb copy retains only in-frame clones and omits some. This table holds tens of thousands of clones, 90% found once. The genes are TRBV7-8 and TRBJ1-2, with 9 nucleotides matching TRBD1. The TCR sequence derives from a female donor with multiple sclerosis, enrolled in a pregnancy study. Material: peripheral blood, obtained in the third trimester of pregnancy. The CDR3 loop is CASSSTGGRSDYGYTF. CDR3 DNA: TGTGCCAGCAGCTCGACAGGGGGGAGGTCCGACTATGGCTACACCTTC. Filled out from reference TRBV7-8 and TRBJ1-2, the complete variable domain reads GAGVSQSPRYKVAKRGQDVALRCDPISGHVSLFWYQQALGQGPEFLTYFQNEAQLDKSGLPSDRFFAERPEGSVSTLKIQRTQQEDSAVYLCASSSTGGRSDYGYTFGSGTRLTVV.